The 16 T cell receptor beta chains below all came from one sample that was sequenced in a study of T cell responses to AZD1222 COVID-19 vaccine. TCRdb's table, derived via immunoSEQ multiplex PCR, lists solely in-frame clones and lacks some. The sample carries approximately 150,000 clones, 91% recorded once. Here the sequenced sample was peripheral blood, taken on day 0 of AZD1222 vaccination. The receptor source for this set is an adult in good health.

The rearrangement uses TRBV25-1 and TRBJ2-6; D remains ambiguous. V lost 4 bases, J lost 1 base, and 2 bases lay in between. The CDR3 spans 13 residues. Germline V gene data show CDR1 as MGHDK and CDR2 as SYGVNS. CDR3 protein: CASSVSGANVLTF. CDR3 DNA sequence: TGTGCCAGCAGTGTGTCTGGGGCCAACGTCCTGACTTTC.

This chain connects TRBV20-1 to TRBJ1-1; 7 nucleotides align to TRBD1. This CDR3 has 11 amino acids. Unmatched junction bases numbered 8, after V lost 5 bases and J lost 11 bases. Germline V lookup: CDR1 DFQATT, CDR2 SNEGSKA (reference sequence). In nucleotides, the CDR3 is TGCAGTGCTGGTCGACAGGGAATTGCTTTCTTT. This translates into CSAGRQGIAFF.

The chain combines TRBV6-6 with TRBJ1-3, with D uncertain. V shed 5 bases and J shed 0 bases, with 14 bases lying between them. Germline V CDR1 and CDR2: MNHNY, SVGAGI (reference sequence). This CDR3 spans 16 amino acids. CDR3 sequence reads: CASSPSDASSGNTIYF. The DNA of the CDR3 is TGTGCCAGCAGTCCTTCCGACGCCAGCTCTGGAAACACCATATATTTT.

This chain connects TRBV27 to TRBJ1-6; the match to TRBD1 covers 7 bases. V was pared by 4 bases and J by 7 bases, with 13 bases of the junction left unmatched. The CDR3 sequence is 17 residues long. CDR1 and CDR2 from the germline V gene are MNHEY and SMNVEV (reference sequence). CDR3 amino acids: CASSSPLKGARNSPLHF. The CDR3 coding sequence is TGTGCCAGCAGTTCGCCCCTGAAGGGGGCGAGGAATTCACCCCTCCACTTT.

Written as DNA, the CDR3 is TGTGCCAGCAGCCGACAGGGGTACAATCAGCCCCAGCATTTT. Its translation is CASSRQGYNQPQHF. This chain connects TRBV3-1 (or the pseudogene TRBV3-2) to TRBJ1-5; 8 positions agree with TRBD1. Germline trimming cut 4 bases from V and 3 bases from J; bases unmatched to any gene: 2. CDR3 length: 14 amino acids. Germline V CDR1 and CDR2: LGHDT, YNNKEL (reference sequence).

On this clone: The sample carries other DNA sequences with the same CDR3. This chain uses TRBV4-3 with TRBJ2-2, with 9 positions matching TRBD1. In germline, CDR1 is LGHNA, CDR2 YSLEER. This CDR3 comprises 15 residues. V was clipped by 3 bases and J by 2 bases; unmatched bases: 1. The CDR3 DNA follows: TGCGCCAGCAGCCAGGACAGGGGAAACACCGGGGAGCTGTTTTTT. It yields the protein CASSQDRGNTGELFF.

The V call is TRBV28, the J call TRBJ1-6; D may be TRBD1 (6 bases). V gave up 5 bases and J gave up 9 bases, with 14 bases separating them. Germline V lookup: CDR1 MDHEN, CDR2 SYDVKM. The CDR3 has 14 amino acids. In nucleotides, the CDR3 is TGTGCCAGCAGTCCCAGGGGCCGCCGTTCACCCCTCCACTTT. It is translated as CASSPRGRRSPLHF.

The chain uses TRBV7-2 and TRBJ1-1; tentatively, D is TRBD1 (5 bases). Per the germline V gene, CDR1 is SGHTA and CDR2 is FQGNSA. V lost 1 base and J lost 3, with 6 bases in between. The CDR3 extends over 13 amino acids. CDR3 sequence (DNA): TGTGCCAGCAGCTTAGAGGGGCACACTGAAGCTTTCTTT. Protein product: CASSLEGHTEAFF.

This clone occurred a few times. This chain uses TRBV10-1 with TRBJ1-1, with D hard to call. CDR1 and CDR2 (germline): WNHNN, SYGVQD (reference sequence). V gave up 4 bases and J gave up 3 bases, with 12 bases separating them. The CDR3 length is 14 residues. The CDR3 protein is CASSAGNRDTEAFF. DNA for the CDR3: TGCGCCAGCAGTGCGGGAAACCGGGACACTGAAGCTTTCTTT.

Notes on this clone: Other DNA variants within this sample encode the same CDR3. The genes are TRBV5-6 and TRBJ2-7; D might be TRBD1 (6 bases). The CDR3 runs 13 residues. Trimming left V 3 bases short and J 4 bases short, with 11 bases between. CDR1 is SGHDT and CDR2 is YYEEEE in the germline V gene. CDR3 sequence: CASSSTGRYEQYF. Written as DNA, the CDR3 is TGTGCCAGCAGCTCGACAGGCCGTTACGAGCAGTACTTC.

The chain links TRBV3-1 (or the pseudogene TRBV3-2) to TRBJ1-3; no clear D gene. From germline, CDR1 is LGHDT and CDR2 YNNKEL (reference sequence). Between the trimmed V and J ends, which lost 2 bases and 3 bases, there was a span of 8 bases. CDR3 size: 14 residues. CDR3 nucleotide sequence: TGTGCCAGCAGCCAAAGCCGGGTTGGAAACACCATATATTTT. Its protein product is CASSQSRVGNTIYF.

This clone has only one observation. V gene TRBV6-5 combines with J gene TRBJ1-4, with 8 bases fitting TRBD1. Germline CDR1 MNHEY, CDR2 SVGAGI. The trim removed 6 bases at V and 2 bases at J, leaving 5 bases unmatched. This CDR3 comprises 15 residues. The CDR3 reads CASRQRTGTNEKLFF. Here the CDR3 DNA reads TGTGCCAGCAGACAGAGGACAGGGACTAATGAAAAACTGTTTTTT.

The chain is built from TRBV11-2 and TRBJ1-1; possibly TRBD1 for D (5 bases). The length of the CDR3 is 15 residues. Germline-derived CDR1 and CDR2 are SGHAT and FQNNGV. Trimming took off 5 bases at V and 6 bases at J, with 19 bases between the two ends. The CDR3 DNA is TGTGCCAGCAGCCTGATGGGGGTCAATGGCGCTGAAGCTTTCTTT. This encodes CASSLMGVNGAEAFF.

This sequence joins TRBV2 and TRBJ1-4, with 7 nucleotides matching TRBD1. CDR3 length equals 16 residues. Germline CDR1 SNHLY, CDR2 FYNNEI. V lost 6 bases, J lost 0 bases, and 7 bases stayed unmatched. CDR3 amino acids: CASRRDRSATNEKLFF. CDR3 DNA: TGTGCCAGCAGACGGGACAGATCTGCAACTAATGAAAAACTGTTTTTT.

J is TRBJ2-1 and V is TRBV11-2, with TRBD1 matching over 8 bases. Trimming at V came to 4 bases and at J to 2 bases, leaving 10 bases not matched to a gene. The CDR3 is 17 amino acids. Germline assignment: CDR1 SGHAT and CDR2 FQNNGV. The CDR3 coding sequence is TGTGCCAGCAGCTGGATGACAGGGGATTTGGCCTACAATGAGCAGTTCTTC. It translates to CASSWMTGDLAYNEQFF. The full variable domain, with the rest looked up from reference TRBV11-2 and TRBJ2-1, is EAGVAQSPRYKIIEKRQSVAFWCNPISGHATLYWYQQILGQGPKLLIQFQNNGVVDDSQLPKDRFSAERLKGVDSTLKIQPAKLEDSAVYLCASSWMTGDLAYNEQFFGPGTRLTVL.

The chain joins TRBV6-5 to TRBJ1-5, with a possible D match to TRBD1 (5 bases). This CDR3 region has 14 residues. Germline assignment: CDR1 MNHEY and CDR2 SVGAGI. V was shortened by 6 bases and J by 2 bases, with 11 bases between the two germline ends. The CDR3 protein is CASRPSGGNQPQHF. The CDR3 nucleotides read TGTGCCAGCAGACCCTCGGGGGGCAATCAGCCCCAGCATTTT.